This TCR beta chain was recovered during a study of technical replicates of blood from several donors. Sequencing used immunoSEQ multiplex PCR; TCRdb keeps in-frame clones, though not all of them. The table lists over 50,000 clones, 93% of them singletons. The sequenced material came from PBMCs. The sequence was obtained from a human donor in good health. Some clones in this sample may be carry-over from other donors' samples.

The CDR3 bases are TGCACCAGCAGCCACCCCGGACTAGCCGAGACCCAGTACTTC. The encoded protein is CTSSHPGLAETQYF. The J gene is TRBJ2-5, the V gene TRBV1; no DNA check was done on the table's D call, TRBD2. TRBV1 represents a pseudogene. This CDR3 is 14 amino acids long.